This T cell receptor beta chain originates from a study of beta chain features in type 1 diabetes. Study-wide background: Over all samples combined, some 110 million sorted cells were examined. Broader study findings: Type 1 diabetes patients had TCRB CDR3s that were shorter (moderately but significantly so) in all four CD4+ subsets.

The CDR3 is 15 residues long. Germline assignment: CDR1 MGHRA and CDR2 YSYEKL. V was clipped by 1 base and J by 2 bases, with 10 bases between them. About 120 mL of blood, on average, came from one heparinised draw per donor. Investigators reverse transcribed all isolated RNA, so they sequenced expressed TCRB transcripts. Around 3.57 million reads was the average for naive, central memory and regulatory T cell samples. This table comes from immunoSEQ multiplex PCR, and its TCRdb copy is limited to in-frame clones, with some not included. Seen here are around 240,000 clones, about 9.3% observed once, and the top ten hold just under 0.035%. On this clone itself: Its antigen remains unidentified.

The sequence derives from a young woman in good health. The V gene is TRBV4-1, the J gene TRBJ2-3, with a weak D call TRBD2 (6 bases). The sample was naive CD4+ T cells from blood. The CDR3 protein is CASSQVAGTTDTQYF. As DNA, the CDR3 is TGCGCCAGCAGCCAAGTGGCGGGAACCACAGATACGCAGTATTTT.